Below are 15 T cell receptor beta chains sequenced from a single sample in a study of control samples from healthy donors and cancer patients. The method was immunoSEQ multiplex PCR; TCRdb's version includes in-frame clones alone and lacks a portion of them. The sample carries under 450,000 clones, around 90% recorded once. The sequencing sample was made of PBMCs. These receptors came from a man between 35 and 55 years old with head and neck cancer.

The V gene is TRBV3-1 (or the pseudogene TRBV3-2), the J gene TRBJ2-7, with TRBD2 matching 8 bases. CDR3 length: 15 amino acids. Germline assignment: CDR1 LGHDT and CDR2 YNNKEL (reference sequence). V lost 4 bases, J lost 3 bases, and 8 bases stayed unmatched. The CDR3 reads CASSLRGLGRYEQYF. The CDR3 DNA sequence: TGTGCCAGCAGCCTCCGGGGACTAGGGCGCTACGAGCAGTACTTC.

The chain uses TRBV4-3 and TRBJ1-6, with D tentatively TRBD1 (6 bases). The CDR3 has 18 amino acids. Trimming shortened V by 0 bases and J by 1 base, and 13 bases separated the two germline ends. Germline CDR1 reads LGHNA; CDR2 reads YSLEER. The CDR3 DNA sequence: TGCGCCAGCAGCCAAGAAGAGCCCAGGGGTTCCTATAATTCACCCCTCCACTTT. It codes for CASSQEEPRGSYNSPLHF.

V gene TRBV20-1 combines with J gene TRBJ1-3; no definite D call. The germline V and J ends were trimmed by 8 bases and 8 bases, with 13 bases remaining between them. CDR1 DFQATT and CDR2 SNEGSKA come from the germline V gene (reference sequence). CDR3 size: 11 residues. CDR3 sequence reads: CSTPSADTIYF. DNA for the CDR3: TGCAGTACCCCGTCAGCGGACACCATATATTTT.

This clone was seen a handful of times. The rearrangement links TRBV7-9 to TRBJ1-1, with D possibly being TRBD1 (5 bases). Looked up from germline, CDR1 is SEHNR and CDR2 is FQNEAQ (reference sequence). Trimming removed 5 bases from V and 7 bases from J, with 11 bases in between. CDR3 length: 12 amino acids. This chain's CDR3 is CASSLIQDEAFF. CDR3 in DNA: TGTGCCAGCAGCCTCATACAGGATGAAGCTTTCTTT.

The rearrangement uses TRBV7-2 and TRBJ1-5; perhaps TRBD1 as D (6 bases). The CDR3 is 15 residues long. Trimming pared 5 bases from V and 7 bases from J, leaving 18 bases between. Looked up from germline, CDR1 is SGHTA and CDR2 is FQGNSA. In DNA, the CDR3 is TGTGCCAGCAGCCCAACTGACAGGTTTTTACAGCCCCAGCATTTT. Translating gives CASSPTDRFLQPQHF. Supplemented by reference TRBV7-2 and TRBJ1-5, the full variable domain reads GAGVSQSPSNKVTEKGKDVELRCDPISGHTALYWYRQSLGQGLEFLIYFQGNSAPDKSGLPSDRFSAERTGGSVSTLTIQRTQQEDSAVYLCASSPTDRFLQPQHFGDGTRLSIL.

The V gene is TRBV19, the J gene TRBJ1-1; possible D gene TRBD1, 5 bases. V gave up 3 bases and J gave up 4 bases, with 9 bases separating them. This CDR3 has 13 amino acids. Germline lookup yields CDR1 LNHDA and CDR2 SQIVND (reference sequence). The CDR3 loop is CASSINRGTEAFF. As DNA, the CDR3 is TGTGCCAGTAGTATTAATAGGGGCACTGAAGCTTTCTTT.

The count of this clone is one. V gene TRBV19 combines with J gene TRBJ2-7; D possibly corresponds to TRBD1 (5 bases). There are 14 residues in the CDR3. V was shortened by 5 bases and J by 4 bases, with 15 bases between the two germline ends. The germline gives CDR1 LNHDA, CDR2 SQIVND (reference sequence). CDR3 DNA: TGTGCCAGTAGTTTTCAGGGCGGAATTTACGAGCAGTACTTC. Protein: CASSFQGGIYEQYF.

On this clone itself: Other DNA sequences from this sample encode an identical CDR3 as well. The rearrangement joins TRBV19 to TRBJ1-5; D unclear. Germline CDR1 and CDR2: LNHDA and SQIVND (reference sequence). CDR3 length: 12 residues. V shed 7 bases and J shed 6 bases, with 10 bases lying between them. The CDR3 DNA follows: TGTGCCAGTACCATGGAAGGTCAGCCCCAGCATTTT. This encodes CASTMEGQPQHF.

This clone showed up just once. For the CDR3, the DNA is TGTGCCAGCAGCTTGGGACTAGCGGGGGGCGGGAGTAATGAGCAGTTCTTC. Protein product: CASSLGLAGGGSNEQFF. The V and J genes are TRBV7-3 and TRBJ2-1; 15 nucleotides match TRBD2. In germline, CDR1 is SGHTA, CDR2 FQGTGA. With V trimmed by 3 bases and J by 7 bases, 7 bases remained unmatched. The CDR3 has 17 residues.

This chain joins TRBV18 and TRBJ1-1; 7 bases are a match to TRBD1. J was trimmed by 7 bases and V by 5 bases; bases with no gene match: 4. The germline gives CDR1 KGHSH, CDR2 LQKENI. The CDR3 runs to 12 residues. The CDR3 loop is CASSATGNEAFF. The CDR3 nucleotides read TGTGCCAGCTCAGCGACAGGGAATGAAGCTTTCTTT.

V and J are TRBV3-1 (or the pseudogene TRBV3-2) and TRBJ1-6; no definite D call. Trimming left V 4 bases short and J 6 bases short, with 10 bases between. The length of the CDR3 is 14 residues. Germline lookup yields CDR1 LGHDT and CDR2 YNNKEL (reference sequence). The DNA for the CDR3 is TGTGCCAGCAGCCCGGTACGGGGTAATTCACCCCTCCACTTT. Translation: CASSPVRGNSPLHF.

The chain joins TRBV15 to TRBJ1-1; TRBD1 matches 7 bases. V was pared by 0 bases and J by 11 bases, with 9 bases of the junction left unmatched. This CDR3 is 14 amino acids long. Per germline, CDR1 LNHNV and CDR2 YYDKDF (reference sequence). CDR3 nucleotide sequence: TGTGCCACCAGCAGAGAGGTCTTGGGACAGCAGGCTTTCTTT. Amino acids: CATSREVLGQQAFF.

This chain uses TRBV4-1 with TRBJ1-2, with D possibly being TRBD1 (5 bases). Trimming stripped 1 base from V and 4 bases from J, with 16 bases between. CDR3 length: 16 residues. Per germline, CDR1 MGHRA and CDR2 YSYEKL. Written as DNA, the CDR3 is TGCGCCAGCAGCCAAGGAGATGGCAGGGCGACCTATGGCTACACCTTC. Translating it yields CASSQGDGRATYGYTF.

This chain links TRBV29-1 with TRBJ2-2, with D perhaps given as TRBD1 or TRBD2 (5 bases each). The V end lost 7 bases, the J end lost 6 bases, and 27 bases lay between the germline ends. Germline CDR1 and CDR2: SQVTM and ANQGSEA. CDR3 size: 17 residues. This CDR3 is CSAKTGAGSFRAGELFF. The CDR3, as DNA: TGCAGCGCTAAAACCGGGGCAGGTAGTTTCAGAGCCGGGGAGCTGTTTTTT.

V is TRBV7-2 and J is TRBJ2-7; no definite D call. This CDR3 has 16 residues. Trimming cost V 3 bases and J 1 base, with 16 bases left between them. The germline CDR1 and CDR2 sequences are SGHTA and FQGNSA. The CDR3 coding sequence is TGTGCCAGCAGCTTCTCCATTAGGGATCCTTCCTACGAGCAGTACTTC. Translation: CASSFSIRDPSYEQYF.